The 8 T cell receptor beta chains given below trace back to one sample, sequenced in a study of a mutant IDH1 vaccine in newly diagnosed glioma. The antigens these receptors bind are not known. Method: immunoSEQ multiplex PCR; TCRdb's copy keeps in-frame clones and lacks some. The table lists about 36,000 clones, 81% of them singletons, with 12% in the top ten. Time point meaning: week 5, during vaccination. Alongside topical imiquimod, each dose of vaccine comprised 300 ug of mutant IDH1 20-mer peptide. The source material was PBMCs, sampled from a glioma patient whose treatment included an IDH1 peptide vaccine. The receptors here all came from a man aged 50-59 years with glioma.

DNA of the CDR3: TGCAGCGTTGGGGAGGACAAAAACATTCAGTACTTC. It specifies CSVGEDKNIQYF. The V call is TRBV29-1, the J call TRBJ2-4; D perhaps matches TRBD2 (6 bases). The CDR3 contains 12 residues. CDR1 and CDR2 (germline): SQVTM, ANQGSEA. With 4 bases removed from V and 3 bases from J, the gap between germline ends came to 7 bases. Combining the CDR3 with reference TRBV29-1 and TRBJ2-4 gives the whole variable domain SAVISQKPSRDICQRGTSLTIQCQVDSQVTMMFWYRQQPGQSLTLIATANQGSEATYESGFVIDKFPISRPNLTFSTLTVSNMSPEDSSIYLCSVGEDKNIQYFGAGTRLSVL.

The chain has TRBV18 and TRBJ1-2; D is perhaps TRBD1 (5 bases). CDR3 length equals 14 residues. V shed 3 bases and J shed 8 bases, with 16 bases lying between them. Germline-derived CDR1 and CDR2 are KGHSH and LQKENI. The CDR3 protein is CASSPSRGDPGYTF. Written as DNA, the CDR3 is TGTGCCAGCTCACCGTCGAGAGGGGATCCGGGCTACACCTTC. Full variable domain (remainder filled in from reference TRBV18 and TRBJ1-2): NAGVMQNPRHLVRRRGQEARLRCSPMKGHSHVYWYRQLPEEGLKFMVYLQKENIIDESGMPKERFSAEFPKEGPSILRIQQVVRGDSAAYFCASSPSRGDPGYTFGSGTRLTVV.

The chain combines TRBV19 with TRBJ1-6, with TRBD1 as a possible D gene (6 bases). Germline lookup yields CDR1 LNHDA and CDR2 SQIVND (reference sequence). The CDR3 is 17 residues long. Trimming stripped 5 bases from V and 0 bases from J, with 14 bases between. CDR3 loop: CASSRGAARSYNSPLHF. CDR3 bases: TGTGCCAGTAGTCGGGGGGCGGCCCGCTCCTATAATTCACCCCTCCACTTT.

The chain couples TRBV18 to TRBJ2-3, with no clear D. Trimming removed 3 bases from V and 5 bases from J, with 9 bases in between. The germline gives CDR1 KGHSH, CDR2 LQKENI. This CDR3 has 13 amino acids. CDR3 DNA sequence: TGTGCCAGCTCACCGGGCATGGGAGATACGCAGTATTTT. It encodes CASSPGMGDTQYF.

The count of this clone is one. The chain links TRBV4-1 to TRBJ2-1; the match to TRBD2 covers 8 bases. The junction had 4 bases not matched to a gene; V was cut back by 4 bases and J by 5 bases. Germline V gene data show CDR1 as MGHRA and CDR2 as YSYEKL. The CDR3 totals 14 residues. The CDR3 DNA reads as TGCGCCAGCAGCCGGGTCGGGGGGGACAATGAGCAGTTCTTC. Its translation: CASSRVGGDNEQFF.

The chain employs TRBV7-8 and TRBJ1-4; D is possibly TRBD1 (5 bases). This CDR3 comprises 16 residues. V shed 6 bases and J shed 5 bases, with 19 bases lying between them. Germline CDR1 and CDR2: SGHVS and FQNEAQ. The CDR3 loop reads CASRKKDWGVNEKLFF. The CDR3 nucleotides are TGTGCCAGCAGGAAAAAGGACTGGGGGGTAAATGAAAAACTGTTTTTT.

V gene TRBV7-2 combines with J gene TRBJ2-3; 8 bases match TRBD2. CDR3 length: 14 residues. CDR1 is SGHTA, CDR2 FQGNSA, per germline. The J segment lost 3 bases and the V segment lost 6 bases, leaving 5 bases of the junction unmatched. The DNA of the CDR3 is TGTGCCAGCAGACCCGGGGGGGGTACAGATACGCAGTATTTT. Its translation: CASRPGGGTDTQYF.

This clone was found a few times. The chain carries TRBV6-6 and TRBJ2-7, with D possibly matching TRBD2 (7 bases). The CDR3 totals 13 residues. Germline assignment: CDR1 MNHNY and CDR2 SVGAGI (reference sequence). With 0 bases removed from V and 6 bases from J, the gap between germline ends came to 9 bases. The CDR3 loop is CASSYSRGGEQYF. CDR3 coding DNA: TGTGCCAGCAGTTACTCGAGGGGGGGCGAGCAGTACTTC.